The 6 T cell receptor beta chains in this list originate from one sample, sequenced in a study of T cells in women clearing cervical HPV infection. Here immunoSEQ multiplex PCR was the method, and the copy in TCRdb shows in-frame clones only, minus some. The sample has about 19,000 clones, and its top ten clones hold approximately 5.2%. The specimen was blood buffy coat. These TCRs come from a woman aged 18 to 75 with a cervical HPV16 infection that either progressed to CIN3+ or cleared (not recorded which).

Comment on this clone: The read falls 3 residues short of the CDR3 end, and the missing part is taken from the germline J gene. The chain carries TRBV20-1 and TRBJ1-5; 7 nucleotides match TRBD1. This CDR3 has 13 amino acids. Germline loops: CDR1 DFQATT, CDR2 SNEGSKA (reference sequence). The trim removed 3 bases at V and 4 bases at J, leaving 3 bases unmatched. CDR3 loop: CSARRGLNQPQHF. CDR3 bases read: TGCAGTGCTAGGAGGGGGCTTAATCAGCCC.

Regarding this clone: The sequenced fragment ends 3 residues before the CDR3 boundary, so the rest is inferred from the germline J gene. The rearrangement links TRBV29-1 to TRBJ2-7, with 9 bases that match TRBD1. V was pared by 6 bases and J by 6 bases, with 3 bases of the junction left unmatched. CDR3 length equals 11 residues. Germline CDR1 reads SQVTM; CDR2 reads ANQGSEA. The part of the CDR3 DNA that was read is TGCAGCGTCCCGGACAGGGGCGAG. Translated: CSVPDRGE. The whole CDR3 protein is CSVPDRGEQYF.

Turning to this clone: The read is 3 residues too short to cover the CDR3 end, so that end is filled in from the germline J gene. This rearrangement joins TRBV20-1 to TRBJ2-7; 12 bases agree with TRBD1. Germline V gene lookup returns CDR1 DFQATT and CDR2 SNEGSKA (reference sequence). The CDR3 has 15 amino acids. J was trimmed by 1 base and V by 6 bases; bases with no gene match: 7. CDR3 DNA, as far as it was read: TGCAGTGCAGTGGGGACAGGGGGCCCTTCCTACGAG. This codes for CSAVGTGGPSYE. The full CDR3 protein is CSAVGTGGPSYEQYF.

In the case of this clone: The read falls 3 residues short of the CDR3 end, and the missing part is taken from the germline J gene. The rearrangement joins TRBV5-1 to TRBJ1-5, with TRBD1 identical over 9 bases. The germline gives CDR1 SGHRS, CDR2 YFSETQ. V gave up 0 bases and J gave up 5 bases; unmatched junction bases: 3. This CDR3 has 15 residues. CDR3 DNA (partial): TGCGCCAGCAGCTTGGCCGGGACAGGGTATCAGCCC. Its translation is CASSLAGTGYQP. The complete CDR3 sequence is CASSLAGTGYQPQHF.

As for this clone: The CDR3 goes on 3 residues after the read ends, and that part is filled in from the germline J gene. The V gene is TRBV5-4, the J gene TRBJ2-1; 7 nucleotides line up with TRBD2. The CDR3 covers 15 residues. The germline gives CDR1 SGHNT, CDR2 YYREEE (reference sequence). V lost 1 base and J lost 3; bases outside the gene matches: 4. The CDR3 reads CASSLYRGGYNEQFF. The covered CDR3 bases are TGTGCCAGCAGCTTGTATCGCGGGGGCTACAATGAG.

Incomplete CDR3 DNA: TGTGCCAGCAGCTCGGGACTAGCGGGGGCCGACAATGAG. Its translation is CASSSGLAGADNE. The whole CDR3 protein is CASSSGLAGADNEQFF. The rearrangement joins TRBV7-3 to TRBJ2-1; 14 bases agree with TRBD2. The observed sequence ends 3 residues before the CDR3 terminus, with the missing tail filled in from the germline J gene. Germline values: CDR1 SGHTA, CDR2 FQGTGA. V trimming: 4 bases; J trimming: 5 bases; junction bases outside the gene matches: 4. The CDR3 spans 16 residues.